The next 15 T cell receptor beta chains were all read from a single sample in a study of T cell changes during pregnancy in multiple sclerosis. This table comes from immunoSEQ multiplex PCR, and its TCRdb copy is limited to in-frame clones, with some not included. The sample yields fewer than 40,000 clones, 75% to 95% seen once. This specimen consisted of CD4+ T cells from peripheral blood mononuclear cells, obtained in the second trimester of pregnancy. The source of these receptors is a female donor in good health, enrolled as a control in a pregnancy study.

V usage is TRBV19 and J usage is TRBJ1-6, with 10 bases that match TRBD1. Germline V gene data show CDR1 as LNHDA and CDR2 as SQIVND (reference sequence). After removal of 6 bases from V and 6 bases from J, the junction contained 2 bases not matched to a gene. The CDR3 is 14 amino acids. The CDR3 here is CASSRTGGNSPLHF. CDR3 coding DNA: TGTGCCAGTAGCAGGACAGGGGGTAATTCACCCCTCCACTTT.

The chain combines TRBV30 with TRBJ2-2; 8 bases agree with TRBD2. V lost 6 bases to trimming and J lost 1 base; unmatched junction nucleotides: 7. In germline, CDR1 is GTSNPN, CDR2 SVGIG (reference sequence). The CDR3 length is 15 residues. Here the CDR3 reads CACPRGGGNTGELFF. The CDR3 region has the DNA TGTGCCTGTCCACGGGGGGGTGGGAACACCGGGGAGCTGTTTTTT.

The chain joins TRBV11-1 to TRBJ2-7; 7 bases align to TRBD2. V trimming: 1 base; J trimming: 0 bases; junction bases outside the gene matches: 3. The CDR3 covers 15 residues. Germline CDR1 SGHAT, CDR2 FQDESV (reference sequence). The CDR3: CASSLGRGVSYEQYF. DNA for the CDR3: TGTGCCAGCAGCTTAGGACGGGGGGTCTCCTACGAGCAGTACTTC.

V gene TRBV11-2 combines with J gene TRBJ2-1; D perhaps matches TRBD2 (6 bases). The CDR3 is 17 residues long. Trimming left V 1 base short and J 0 bases short, with 13 bases between. Germline CDR1 and CDR2: SGHAT and FQNNGV. The CDR3 protein is CASSLGFPGGSYNEQFF. The CDR3 coding sequence is TGTGCCAGCAGCTTAGGGTTCCCCGGGGGCTCCTACAATGAGCAGTTCTTC.

The genes are TRBV9 and TRBJ2-5; 8 bases match TRBD1. The V segment lost 0 bases and the J segment 4 bases; nucleotides outside the gene matches: 17. Germline V gene sequence: CDR1 SGDLS, CDR2 YYNGEE. This CDR3 contains 19 residues. In DNA form, the CDR3 reads TGTGCCAGCAGCGTAGCAGGGGGCTCCAGCCCCCCACCTCTAGAGACCCAGTACTTC. Protein: CASSVAGGSSPPPLETQYF.

The chain employs TRBV7-9 and TRBJ1-2; unclear D gene. V lost 6 bases, J lost 7 bases, and 21 bases lay in between. Germline CDR1 SEHNR, CDR2 FQNEAQ (reference sequence). The CDR3 consists of 15 residues. CDR3 region: CASSNMAVELRGYTF. CDR3 DNA sequence: TGTGCCAGCAGTAATATGGCAGTCGAATTACGTGGCTACACCTTC.

CDR3 region: CASSEIRQANSGNTIYF. The CDR3, as DNA: TGTGCCAGCAGTGAAATCCGGCAGGCTAACTCTGGAAACACCATATATTTT. The chain couples TRBV2 to TRBJ1-3, with D hard to call. The germline V gene encodes CDR1 SNHLY and CDR2 FYNNEI. This CDR3 comprises 17 residues. The germline V and J ends were trimmed by 2 bases and 0 bases, with 14 bases remaining between them.

The genes are TRBV19 and TRBJ2-3; D remains unclear. Trimming cost V 5 bases and J 3 bases, with 12 bases left between them. CDR1 LNHDA and CDR2 SQIVND come from the germline V gene (reference sequence). The CDR3 is made up of 14 amino acids. The CDR3 spells CASSVSRFTDTQYF. CDR3 nucleotide sequence: TGTGCCAGTAGTGTCTCTAGGTTTACAGATACGCAGTATTTT.

Within the sample, this clone is medium-sized. This sequence joins TRBV29-1 and TRBJ1-1; possible D gene TRBD1, 6 bases. The CDR3 has 13 amino acids. Germline CDR1 reads SQVTM; CDR2 reads ANQGSEA. The V gene lost 7 bases and the J gene lost 7 bases, with 19 bases spanning the gap. The CDR3 spells CSARDNFNVEAFF. The CDR3 bases are TGCAGCGCCCGGGACAATTTCAACGTTGAAGCTTTCTTT.

In its sample, this clone was seen once. The genes are TRBV5-6 and TRBJ1-3; 7 bases map to TRBD1. Germline lookup yields CDR1 SGHDT and CDR2 YYEEEE. V was clipped by 2 bases and J by 2 bases; unmatched bases: 1. This CDR3 contains 14 residues. CDR3 region: CASSFTGAGNTIYF. The CDR3 region has the DNA TGTGCCAGCAGCTTTACAGGGGCTGGAAACACCATATATTTT.

This chain joins TRBV27 and TRBJ2-3; D uncertain. This CDR3 has 15 residues. V was trimmed by 4 bases and J by 0 bases, leaving 11 bases between them. Germline CDR1 and CDR2: MNHEY and SMNVEV (reference sequence). The CDR3 loop is CASSWSVRSTDTQYF. The DNA of the CDR3 is TGTGCCAGCAGTTGGTCGGTTAGAAGCACAGATACGCAGTATTTT.

The chain is built from TRBV9 and TRBJ1-4; D gene unclear. Germline V gene data show CDR1 as SGDLS and CDR2 as YYNGEE. Trimming removed 0 bases from V and 8 bases from J, with 14 bases in between. This CDR3 has 15 residues. The CDR3 nucleotides are TGTGCCAGCAGCGTAGGAGAAGGGTGGAGGGAAAAACTGTTTTTT. Protein sequence: CASSVGEGWREKLFF.

The chain couples TRBV9 to TRBJ1-2; 7 bases line up with TRBD1. This CDR3 is built from 14 residues. CDR1 SGDLS and CDR2 YYNGEE come from the germline V gene. Unmatched junction bases numbered 11, after V lost 4 bases and J lost 8 bases. The CDR3 DNA sequence: TGTGCCAGCAGCCCGAGACAGGGCTTGGGCGGCTACACCTTC. Translation gives CASSPRQGLGGYTF.

The CDR3 here is CASSLLTVDNQPQHF. In DNA form, the CDR3 reads TGTGCCAGCAGCCTATTGACAGTGGATAATCAGCCCCAGCATTTT. The rearrangement links TRBV28 to TRBJ1-5, with D perhaps matching TRBD1 (5 bases). Germline V CDR1 and CDR2: MDHEN, SYDVKM. This CDR3 is built from 15 residues. The V end lost 6 bases, the J end lost 4 bases, and 16 bases lay between the germline ends.

The chain has TRBV6-6 and TRBJ2-5; D uncertain. The CDR3 contains 15 residues. The germline V gene encodes CDR1 MNHNY and CDR2 SVGAGI (reference sequence). V dropped 4 bases and J dropped 0 bases, with 12 bases sitting between them. The CDR3 sequence is CASSSAAPYQETQYF. The CDR3 coding sequence is TGTGCCAGCAGTTCGGCGGCCCCGTACCAAGAGACCCAGTACTTC.